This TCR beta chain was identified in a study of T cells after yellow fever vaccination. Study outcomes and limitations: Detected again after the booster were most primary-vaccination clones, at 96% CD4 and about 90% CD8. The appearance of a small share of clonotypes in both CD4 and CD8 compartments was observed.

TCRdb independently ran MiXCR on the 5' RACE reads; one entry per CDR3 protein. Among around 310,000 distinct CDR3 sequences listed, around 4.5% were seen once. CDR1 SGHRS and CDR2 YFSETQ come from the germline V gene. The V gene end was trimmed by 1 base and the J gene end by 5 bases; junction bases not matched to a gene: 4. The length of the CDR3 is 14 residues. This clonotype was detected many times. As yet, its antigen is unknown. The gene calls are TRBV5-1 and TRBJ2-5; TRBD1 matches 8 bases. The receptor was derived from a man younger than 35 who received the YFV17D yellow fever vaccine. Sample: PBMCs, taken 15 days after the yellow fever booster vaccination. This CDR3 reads CASSLQGAGETQYF. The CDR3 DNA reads TGCGCCAGCAGCTTGCAGGGGGCAGGTGAGACCCAGTACTTC. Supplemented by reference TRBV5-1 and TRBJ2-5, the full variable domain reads KAGVTQTPRYLIKTRGQQVTLSCSPISGHRSVSWYQQTPGQGLQFLFEYFSETQRNKGNFPGRFSGRQFSNSRSEMNVSTLELGDSALYLCASSLQGAGETQYFGPGTRLLVL.